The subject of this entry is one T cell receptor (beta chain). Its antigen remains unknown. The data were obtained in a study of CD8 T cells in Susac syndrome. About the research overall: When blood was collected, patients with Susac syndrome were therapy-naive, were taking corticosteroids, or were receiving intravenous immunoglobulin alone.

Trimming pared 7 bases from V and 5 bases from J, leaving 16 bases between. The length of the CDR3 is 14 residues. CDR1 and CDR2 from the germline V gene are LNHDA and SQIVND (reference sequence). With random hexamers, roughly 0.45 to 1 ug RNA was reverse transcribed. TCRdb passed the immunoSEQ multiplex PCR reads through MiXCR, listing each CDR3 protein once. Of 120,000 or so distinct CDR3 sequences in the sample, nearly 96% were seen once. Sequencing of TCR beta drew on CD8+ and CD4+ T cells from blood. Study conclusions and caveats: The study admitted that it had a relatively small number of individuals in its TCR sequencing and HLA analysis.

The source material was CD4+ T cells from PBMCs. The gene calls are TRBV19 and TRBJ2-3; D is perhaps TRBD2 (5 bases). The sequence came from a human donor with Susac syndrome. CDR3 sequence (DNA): TGTGCCAGTACCTCAAAGGCGGGCTTAGATACGCAGTATTTT. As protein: CASTSKAGLDTQYF.